This TCR beta chain was captured in a study of monozygotic twins with inflammatory bowel disease. Study-wide results and limits: The study found lower TCRbeta diversity (inverse Simpson) in IBD patients than in healthy co-twins.

A note on this clonotype: The antigen is not known.

Germline values: CDR1 SGHTA, CDR2 FQGTGA. The CDR3 is made up of 13 amino acids. After re-calling the 5' RACE reads, TCRdb lists one entry per CDR3 protein, DNA absent. Its table lists approximately 160,000 distinct CDR3 sequences. This TCR was sampled from a human donor with ulcerative colitis or Crohn's disease, or a healthy co-twin of an affected twin (not recorded which). The chain recombines TRBV7-3 with TRBJ2-5. The specimen sequenced was blood. CDR3 residues: CASSTGSQETQYF.